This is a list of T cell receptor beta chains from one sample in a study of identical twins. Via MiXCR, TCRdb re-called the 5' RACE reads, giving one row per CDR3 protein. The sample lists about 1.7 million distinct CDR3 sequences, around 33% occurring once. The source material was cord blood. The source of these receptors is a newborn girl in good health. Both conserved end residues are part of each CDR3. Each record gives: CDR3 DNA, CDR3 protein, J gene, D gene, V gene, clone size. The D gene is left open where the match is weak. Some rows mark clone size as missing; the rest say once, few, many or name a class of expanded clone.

DNA: TGCAGTGCTAGGGGTCCGACAGGGAACAACGAGCAGTACTTC; CDR3: CSARGPTGNNEQYF; J: TRBJ2-7; D: TRBD1; V: TRBV20-1; size: NA
DNA: TGTGCCAGCAGCAAAAGAGAACTAGCGGGAGGAGTCTACAATGAGCAGTTCTTC; CDR3: CASSKRELAGGVYNEQFF; J: TRBJ2-1; D: NA; V: TRBV21-1; size: NA
DNA: TGCAGTGCTAGACCCCTGACAGGATACACTGAAGCTTTCTTT; CDR3: CSARPLTGYTEAFF; J: TRBJ1-1; D: NA; V: TRBV20-1; size: NA
DNA: TGTGCCATCAGTGAGTCCCATTCCACAGATACGCAGTATTTT; CDR3: CAISESHSTDTQYF; J: TRBJ2-3; D: NA; V: TRBV10-3; size: many
DNA: TGTGCCAGCAGTTCGGGGGTGGGCCGCTACAATGAGCAGTTCTTC; CDR3: CASSSGVGRYNEQFF; J: TRBJ2-1; D: NA; V: TRBV27; size: NA
DNA: TGCAGCGTTGTGAGGTCCCGGACGGGGACTGAAGCTTTCTTT; CDR3: CSVVRSRTGTEAFF; J: TRBJ1-1; D: NA; V: TRBV29-1; size: few
DNA: TGTGCCAGCAGTGAAGCGTGGACAGGTTCTACGGGCTACACCTTC; CDR3: CASSEAWTGSTGYTF; J: TRBJ1-2; D: TRBD1; V: TRBV2; size: NA
DNA: TGTGCCAGCAGTGAGGTAGGCTTGGGCGAGCAGTACTTC; CDR3: CASSEVGLGEQYF; J: TRBJ2-7; D: NA; V: TRBV25-1; size: few
DNA: TGTGCCAGCAGCTTATGGGCAAATGAGCAGTTCTTC; CDR3: CASSLWANEQFF; J: TRBJ2-1; D: NA; V: TRBV7-2; size: few
DNA: TGTGCCAGCAGTTTCGGGACAGGGAGTACAGATACGCAGTATTTT; CDR3: CASSFGTGSTDTQYF; J: TRBJ2-3; D: TRBD1; V: TRBV28; size: many
DNA: TGCAGTGCTAGAGAGGTTCAGGGGACTTTCCAAGAGACCCAGTACTTC; CDR3: CSAREVQGTFQETQYF; J: TRBJ2-5; D: NA; V: TRBV20-1; size: few
DNA: TGTGCCAGCAGTCGTTTAGCGGGTACCGGGGAGCTGTTTTTT; CDR3: CASSRLAGTGELFF; J: TRBJ2-2; D: TRBD2; V: TRBV4-1; size: many
DNA: TGTGCCAGCTCCGGGACTAGCGCTCTTGAGCAGTACTTC; CDR3: CASSGTSALEQYF; J: TRBJ2-7; D: TRBD2; V: TRBV12-3/TRBV12-4; size: NA
DNA: TGTGCCAGCAGTCCCTTGACATATCTTGCAAGCAATCAGCCCCAGCATTTT; CDR3: CASSPLTYLASNQPQHF; J: TRBJ1-5; D: NA; V: TRBV27; size: NA
DNA: TGCGCCAGCAGGCCTAGCGGGGGGACCAATGAGCAGTTCTTC; CDR3: CASRPSGGTNEQFF; J: TRBJ2-1; D: TRBD2; V: TRBV5-1; size: few
DNA: TGTGCCACCAGTGATGGTTGGGGGGGACTTAGGGATACGCAGTATTTT; CDR3: CATSDGWGGLRDTQYF; J: TRBJ2-3; D: TRBD2; V: TRBV24-1; size: NA
DNA: TGTGCCAGCAGGTTACAGGGGGGTGTCAACGTCCTGACTTTC; CDR3: CASRLQGGVNVLTF; J: TRBJ2-6; D: TRBD1; V: TRBV2; size: few
DNA: TGTGCCAGCAGCTCCCGGGAGAACAATGAGCAGTTCTTC; CDR3: CASSSRENNEQFF; J: TRBJ2-1; D: NA; V: TRBV7-2; size: NA
DNA: TGTGCCAGCAGGAGGTCCAGGAATAGCAATCAGCCCCAGCATTTT; CDR3: CASRRSRNSNQPQHF; J: TRBJ1-5; D: NA; V: TRBV2; size: few
DNA: TGCAGTGCTAGTAAGCTAGCGCCCAACACCGGGGAGCTGTTTTTT; CDR3: CSASKLAPNTGELFF; J: TRBJ2-2; D: NA; V: TRBV20-1; size: NA
DNA: TGTGCCAGCAGTGCACCCAGGACGGGACAGATGAATGAAAAACTGTTTTTT; CDR3: CASSAPRTGQMNEKLFF; J: TRBJ1-4; D: TRBD1; V: TRBV25-1; size: NA
DNA: TGTGCCATCAGTGATTATAGCAATGAGCAGTTCTTC; CDR3: CAISDYSNEQFF; J: TRBJ2-1; D: NA; V: TRBV10-3; size: few
DNA: TGTGCCACCACGGACAGCCGAAGCTCCTACGAGCAGTACTTC; CDR3: CATTDSRSSYEQYF; J: TRBJ2-7; D: NA; V: TRBV12-3/TRBV12-4; size: few
DNA: TGCAGTGCTACCCGGGACTTCACAGATACGCAGTATTTT; CDR3: CSATRDFTDTQYF; J: TRBJ2-3; D: NA; V: TRBV20-1; size: NA
DNA: TGCGCCAGCAGCTGGACCCAGTTAACAGATACGCAGTATTTT; CDR3: CASSWTQLTDTQYF; J: TRBJ2-3; D: NA; V: TRBV5-1; size: NA
DNA: TGTGCCAGCAGTTACGTCGTGGTACAGGTTGGCGAGCAGTACTTC; CDR3: CASSYVVVQVGEQYF; J: TRBJ2-7; D: NA; V: TRBV6-2/TRBV6-3; size: NA
DNA: TGCGCCAGCAGCTTGTCACTACGCTTAGGGTCCTACAATGAGCAGTACTTC; CDR3: CASSLSLRLGSYNEQYF; J: TRBJ2-7; D: NA; V: TRBV5-1; size: few
DNA: TGTGCCAGCAGCTTCCGGGTAGGAGGGAACACTGAAGCTTTCTTT; CDR3: CASSFRVGGNTEAFF; J: TRBJ1-1; D: NA; V: TRBV12-3/TRBV12-4; size: NA
DNA: TGTGCCAGCAGTCAGACAGGGCTCTATAATCAGCCCCAGCATTTT; CDR3: CASSQTGLYNQPQHF; J: TRBJ1-5; D: TRBD1; V: TRBV12-3/TRBV12-4; size: few